The source of this T cell receptor (beta chain) is a study of OX40 agonist ivuxolimab in advanced cancers. Study at large: A diagnosis of hepatocellular carcinoma, melanoma, renal cell or head and neck cancer was present in dose-escalation patients. Study findings and constraints: Mean expanded clone counts were higher in CD8+ than CD4+ T cells. At 0.1 to 3.0 mg/kg, CD4+ and CD8+ blood T cells expanded clonally by week 6.

The method was immunoSEQ multiplex PCR; TCRdb's version includes in-frame clones alone and lacks a portion of them. The table shows 75,000 to 95,000 clones, with roughly 90% occurring only once. Exclusion of a patient followed from autoimmune disease history or systemic immunosuppression. To note about this clone: Its antigen is as yet unknown.

The CDR3 extends over 14 amino acids. Germline loops: CDR1 LNHDA, CDR2 SQIVND (reference sequence). The germline V and J ends were trimmed by 0 bases and 3 bases, with 5 bases remaining between them. The chain links TRBV19 to TRBJ2-2, with D hard to call. The sequence was obtained from an adult with an advanced solid tumor such as melanoma, head and neck, liver or kidney cancer. The sequenced sample was CD4+ or CD8+ T cells sorted from blood, obtained in a trial of the OX40 agonist ivuxolimab. CDR3 bases: TGTGCCAGTAGTATAGACACCGACACCGGGGAGCTGTTTTTT. Translated, it gives CASSIDTDTGELFF.